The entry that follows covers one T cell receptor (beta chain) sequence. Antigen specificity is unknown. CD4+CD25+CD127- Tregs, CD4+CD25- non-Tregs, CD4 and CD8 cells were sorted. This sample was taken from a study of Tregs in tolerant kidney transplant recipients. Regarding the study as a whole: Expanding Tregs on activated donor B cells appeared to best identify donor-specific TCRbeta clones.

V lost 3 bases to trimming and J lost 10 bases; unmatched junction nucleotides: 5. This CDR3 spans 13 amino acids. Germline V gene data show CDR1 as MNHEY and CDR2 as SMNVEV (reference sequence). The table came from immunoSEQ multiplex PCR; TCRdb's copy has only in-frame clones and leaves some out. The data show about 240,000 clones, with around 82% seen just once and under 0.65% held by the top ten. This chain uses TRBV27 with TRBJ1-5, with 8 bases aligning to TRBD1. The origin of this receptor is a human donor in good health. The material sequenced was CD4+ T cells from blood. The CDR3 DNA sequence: TGTGCCAGCAGTTTGGACAGGGAGCGTCCCCAGCATTTT. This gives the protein CASSLDRERPQHF.